Below are 18 T cell receptor beta chains sequenced from a single sample in a study of OX40 agonist ivuxolimab in advanced cancers. Receptor libraries were prepared by the immunoSEQ multiplex PCR assay. What TCRdb holds here is the immuneACCESS table cut down to in-frame rearrangements. Part of the clones is not present; checked against another copy, under half of the missing clones reflect an unresolved V gene, and the others are unexplained. The sample table holds 65,000 to 95,000 clones, of which roughly 94% were seen once. In total, the top ten clones hold 9.6% of the sample. Sequenced material: CD4+ or CD8+ T cells sorted from blood, taken in a trial of the OX40 agonist ivuxolimab. These receptors all come from an adult with an advanced solid tumor such as melanoma, head and neck, liver or kidney cancer.

The gene calls are TRBV4-2 and TRBJ2-7, with 7 positions matching TRBD2. This CDR3 is 14 amino acids long. Germline loops: CDR1 LGHNA, CDR2 YNFKEQ. V gave up 0 bases and J gave up 4 bases; unmatched junction bases: 3. The CDR3 spells CASSQETAGYEQYF. The CDR3 DNA sequence: TGTGCCAGCAGCCAAGAAACAGCGGGGTACGAGCAGTACTTC.

V usage is TRBV6-1 and J usage is TRBJ2-1; 10 nucleotides match TRBD2. Germline CDR1 is MNHNS and CDR2 is SASEGT. With V trimmed by 5 bases and J by 7 bases, 5 bases remained unmatched. The CDR3 covers 14 residues. This CDR3 is CASSRLAGGNEQFF. In DNA form, the CDR3 reads TGTGCCAGCAGTCGACTAGCGGGTGGAAATGAGCAGTTCTTC.

The chain employs TRBV28 and TRBJ2-5, with 8 nucleotides matching TRBD2. Germline-derived CDR1 and CDR2 are MDHEN and SYDVKM. The CDR3 runs 17 residues. V gave up 6 bases and J gave up 1 base; unmatched junction bases: 13. The CDR3 protein is CASSTGRSGRFQETQYF. CDR3 nucleotide sequence: TGTGCCAGCAGCACCGGACGGAGCGGGAGATTCCAAGAGACCCAGTACTTC.

The chain combines TRBV4-1 with TRBJ2-7, with D possibly TRBD1 on 5 matching bases. This CDR3 is built from 13 residues. CDR1 is MGHRA and CDR2 is YSYEKL in the germline V gene. Between the trimmed V and J ends, which lost 3 bases and 0 bases, there was a span of 6 bases. CDR3 nucleotide sequence: TGCGCCAGCAGCCACGACAGCTCCTACGAGCAGTACTTC. It encodes CASSHDSSYEQYF.

This chain links TRBV11-2 with TRBJ1-3; possible D gene TRBD1, 6 bases. Trimming took off 1 base at V and 7 bases at J, with 17 bases between the two ends. The V gene's germline CDR1 is SGHAT and CDR2 FQNNGV. The CDR3 extends over 16 amino acids. This CDR3 reads CASSLGGGAGRNTIYF. The CDR3 coding sequence is TGTGCCAGCAGCTTAGGTGGGGGGGCCGGAAGGAACACCATATATTTT.

This clone was found once. This chain joins TRBV11-2 and TRBJ2-7; 9 bases are a match to TRBD1. Germline V gene lookup returns CDR1 SGHAT and CDR2 FQNNGV. V lost 0 bases, J lost 5 bases, and 11 bases stayed unmatched. The CDR3 has 17 amino acids. The CDR3 loop reads CASSLDPPGTGSHEQYF. The CDR3 nucleotides are TGTGCCAGCAGCTTAGATCCCCCCGGGACAGGGTCCCACGAGCAGTACTTC.

V usage is TRBV12-5 and J usage is TRBJ2-3, with D hard to call. The CDR3 runs to 10 residues. Germline lookup yields CDR1 LGHNT and CDR2 FRNRAP. Deletions cut 5 bases from V and 13 bases from J, with 10 bases between. The CDR3 protein is CASGDVKKYF. CDR3 DNA sequence: TGTGCTAGTGGTGACGTCAAGAAGTATTTT.

The V gene is TRBV7-9, the J gene TRBJ2-3; TRBD2 might be the D (5 bases). Between the trimmed V and J ends, which lost 6 bases and 6 bases, there was a span of 10 bases. CDR1 is SEHNR and CDR2 is FQNEAQ in the germline V gene (reference sequence). The CDR3 contains 12 residues. This chain's CDR3 is CASRFRGDTQYF. Here the CDR3 DNA reads TGTGCCAGCAGGTTTCGAGGGGATACGCAGTATTTT.

This chain joins TRBV28 and TRBJ2-7; 8 bases are a match to TRBD2. This CDR3 has 16 residues. The V and J ends lost 11 bases and 0 bases, in that order; junction bases with no gene match: 15. Germline V gene lookup returns CDR1 MDHEN and CDR2 SYDVKM. The CDR3 region is CAAGLGTSDGSYEQYF. CDR3 in DNA: TGTGCCGCGGGACTAGGTACATCGGACGGCTCCTACGAGCAGTACTTC.

This rearrangement joins TRBV2 to TRBJ2-1; D is unclear. The CDR3 length is 14 residues. V lost 1 base and J lost 8, with 12 bases in between. Germline V gives CDR1 SNHLY, CDR2 FYNNEI. The CDR3 DNA sequence: TGTGCCAGCAGTGAAGGGATTGGGCGGCATGAGCAGTTCTTC. It specifies CASSEGIGRHEQFF.

This chain connects TRBV5-6 to TRBJ2-7, with D perhaps TRBD2 (5 bases). This CDR3 comprises 15 residues. V was pared by 3 bases and J by 7 bases, with 20 bases between. CDR1 and CDR2 from the germline V gene are SGHDT and YYEEEE. CDR3 coding DNA: TGTGCCAGCAGCTACGTGAGCGGCCATCTATGGGAGCAGTACTTC. This encodes CASSYVSGHLWEQYF. Variable domain in full (rest from reference TRBV5-6 and TRBJ2-7): DAGVTQSPTHLIKTRGQQVTLRCSPKSGHDTVSWYQQALGQGPQFIFQYYEEEERQRGNFPDRFSGHQFPNYSSELNVNALLLGDSALYLCASSYVSGHLWEQYFGPGTRLTVT.

The chain uses TRBV11-2 and TRBJ1-2; no definite D call. Trimming took off 5 bases at V and 6 bases at J, with 13 bases between the two ends. The CDR3 has 13 amino acids. The germline V gene has CDR1 SGHAT and CDR2 FQNNGV. The CDR3, as DNA: TGTGCCAGCAGCGCTCGGACCTCCAATGGCTACACCTTC. It encodes CASSARTSNGYTF.

V is TRBV5-4 and J is TRBJ1-6, with D perhaps matching TRBD1 (5 bases). The V and J ends lost 0 bases and 8 bases respectively, with 18 bases between them. Germline CDR1 is SGHNT and CDR2 is YYREEE (reference sequence). CDR3 size: 17 residues. CDR3 DNA: TGTGCCAGCAGCTTGGGACTTCCGGGGGAGTCATATTCACCCCTCCACTTT. This sequence encodes CASSLGLPGESYSPLHF.

This clone appeared a single time. The V call is TRBV27, the J call TRBJ2-1; 9 positions agree with TRBD1. After removal of 4 bases from V and 4 bases from J, the junction contained 5 bases not matched to a gene. CDR1 is MNHEY, CDR2 SMNVEV, per germline (reference sequence). CDR3 length: 15 amino acids. CDR3 loop: CASSSRQGGYNEQFF. Here the CDR3 DNA reads TGTGCCAGCAGTTCCCGACAGGGGGGGTACAATGAGCAGTTCTTC.

This chain's CDR3 is CASSSGLAGYEQYF. DNA for the CDR3: TGTGCCAGCAGCTCGGGACTAGCGGGTTACGAGCAGTACTTC. The chain joins TRBV7-9 to TRBJ2-7, with 12 bases fitting TRBD2. This CDR3 comprises 14 residues. In germline, CDR1 is SEHNR, CDR2 FQNEAQ (reference sequence). The V and J ends lost 4 bases and 4 bases, in that order; junction bases with no gene match: 2.

The chain joins TRBV4-1 to TRBJ2-7; 7 bases map to TRBD2. The trim removed 0 bases at V and 4 bases at J, leaving 12 bases unmatched. Germline V gene lookup returns CDR1 MGHRA and CDR2 YSYEKL. There are 17 residues in the CDR3. CDR3: CASSQDLPGRPPYEQYF. The CDR3 coding sequence is TGCGCCAGCAGCCAAGATCTACCCGGGAGGCCCCCATACGAGCAGTACTTC.

The chain uses TRBV7-2 and TRBJ2-5; 11 positions agree with TRBD2. CDR1 is SGHTA, CDR2 FQGNSA, per germline. V lost 5 bases to trimming and J lost 5 bases; unmatched junction nucleotides: 16. The CDR3 covers 18 residues. CDR3 bases: TGTGCCAGCAGCCACCCACTAGCGGGAGCCTGGGACGCGGAGACCCAGTACTTC. Translating it yields CASSHPLAGAWDAETQYF. Looking up the rest from reference TRBV7-2 and TRBJ2-5 gives the full variable domain: GAGVSQSPSNKVTEKGKDVELRCDPISGHTALYWYRQSLGQGLEFLIYFQGNSAPDKSGLPSDRFSAERTGGSVSTLTIQRTQQEDSAVYLCASSHPLAGAWDAETQYFGPGTRLLVL.

V and J are TRBV2 and TRBJ1-5, with 10 positions matching TRBD1. The CDR3 extends over 17 amino acids. The germline gives CDR1 SNHLY, CDR2 FYNNEI. The trim removed 2 bases at V and 3 bases at J, leaving 7 bases unmatched. CDR3 amino acids: CASSEWGTGAYNQPQHF. CDR3 DNA: TGTGCCAGCAGTGAATGGGGGACAGGGGCCTACAATCAGCCCCAGCATTTT.